This TCR beta chain was documented in a study of early stage breast cancer tumors. As for the study in general: Of around 16 invasive breast tumors, around 13 were hormone receptor-positive, HER2-negative. Findings and caveats of the study: Blood repertoires resembled normal breast more than tumor.

Concerning this clone itself: Its antigen is not identified.

Sequencing was performed with immunoSEQ multiplex PCR; in TCRdb, only in-frame clones are kept and a portion is missing. The table shows 20,000 to 25,000 clones, with about two thirds occurring only once. About 17-55 mg of tumor tissue was diced per sample. The germline gives CDR1 MNHEY, CDR2 SVGAGI. Trimming left V 5 bases short and J 7 bases short, with 18 bases between. CDR3 length: 15 amino acids. The clonotype comes from a person aged 60 to 70 with breast cancer. The specimen was breast tumor tissue. The chain recombines TRBV6-5 with TRBJ2-1; tentatively, D is TRBD1 (6 bases). The chain's CDR3 is CASSKGPGVGNEQFF. CDR3 in DNA: TGTGCCAGCAGTAAGGGTCCAGGGGTGGGGAATGAGCAGTTCTTC.